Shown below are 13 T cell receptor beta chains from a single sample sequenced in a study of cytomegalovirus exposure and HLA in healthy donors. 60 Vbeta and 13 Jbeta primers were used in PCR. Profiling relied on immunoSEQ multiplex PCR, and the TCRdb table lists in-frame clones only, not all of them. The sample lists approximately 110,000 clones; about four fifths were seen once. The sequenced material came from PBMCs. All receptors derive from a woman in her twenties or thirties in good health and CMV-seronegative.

The CDR3 DNA is TGTGCCAGCAATAAATGGGCAGGGGTGACTAATGAAAAACTGTTTTTT. Its translation is CASNKWAGVTNEKLFF. This chain links TRBV6-6 with TRBJ1-4; tentatively, D is TRBD1 (6 bases). The CDR3 covers 16 residues. The V gene's germline CDR1 is MNHNY and CDR2 SVGAGI (reference sequence). Trimming cost V 7 bases and J 2 bases, with 17 bases left between them.

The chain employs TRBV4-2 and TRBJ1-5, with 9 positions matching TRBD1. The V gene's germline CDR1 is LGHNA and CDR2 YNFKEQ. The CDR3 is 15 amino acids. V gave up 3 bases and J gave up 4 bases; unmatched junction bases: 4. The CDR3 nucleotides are TGTGCCAGCAGCCAGGGACAGGGCTGGAATCAGCCCCAGCATTTT. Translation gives CASSQGQGWNQPQHF.

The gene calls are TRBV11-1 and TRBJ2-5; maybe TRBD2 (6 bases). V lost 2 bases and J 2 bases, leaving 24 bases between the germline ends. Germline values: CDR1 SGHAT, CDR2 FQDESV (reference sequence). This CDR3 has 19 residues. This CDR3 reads CASSLSVGLIHNEQETQYF. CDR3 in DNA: TGTGCCAGCAGCTTATCCGTGGGACTTATTCACAACGAACAAGAGACCCAGTACTTC.

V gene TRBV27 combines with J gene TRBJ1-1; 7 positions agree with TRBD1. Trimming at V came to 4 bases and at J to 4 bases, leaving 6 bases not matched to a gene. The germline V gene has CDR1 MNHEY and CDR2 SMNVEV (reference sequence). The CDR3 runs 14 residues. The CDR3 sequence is CASSSRQGSTEAFF. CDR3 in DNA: TGTGCCAGCAGTTCCCGACAGGGCAGCACTGAAGCTTTCTTT.

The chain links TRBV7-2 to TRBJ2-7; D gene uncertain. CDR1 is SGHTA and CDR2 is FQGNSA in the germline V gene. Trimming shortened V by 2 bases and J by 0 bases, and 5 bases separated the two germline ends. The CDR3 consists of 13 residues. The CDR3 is CASSLTHSYEQYF. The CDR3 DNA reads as TGTGCCAGCAGCTTAACTCACTCCTACGAGCAGTACTTC. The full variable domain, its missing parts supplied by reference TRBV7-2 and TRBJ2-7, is GAGVSQSPSNKVTEKGKDVELRCDPISGHTALYWYRQSLGQGLEFLIYFQGNSAPDKSGLPSDRFSAERTGGSVSTLTIQRTQQEDSAVYLCASSLTHSYEQYFGPGTRLTVT.

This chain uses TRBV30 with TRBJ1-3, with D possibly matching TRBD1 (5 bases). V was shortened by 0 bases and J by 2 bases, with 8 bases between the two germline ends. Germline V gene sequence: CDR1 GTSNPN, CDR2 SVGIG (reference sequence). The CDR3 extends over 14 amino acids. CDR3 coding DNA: TGTGCCTGGAGTGTAGGAGGGGCTGGAAACACCATATATTTT. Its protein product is CAWSVGGAGNTIYF.

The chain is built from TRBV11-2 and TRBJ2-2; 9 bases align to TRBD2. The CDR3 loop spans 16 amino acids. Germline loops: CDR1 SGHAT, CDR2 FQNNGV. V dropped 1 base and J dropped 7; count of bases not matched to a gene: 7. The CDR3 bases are TGTGCCAGCAGCTTAGTAGTAGCGGGAGTTCTCGGGGAGCTGTTTTTT. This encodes CASSLVVAGVLGELFF.

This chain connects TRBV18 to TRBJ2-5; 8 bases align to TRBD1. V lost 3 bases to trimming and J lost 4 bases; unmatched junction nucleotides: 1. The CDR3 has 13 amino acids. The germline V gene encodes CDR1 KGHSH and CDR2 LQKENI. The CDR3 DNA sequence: TGTGCCAGCTCACCCGGACAGGGAGAGACCCAGTACTTC. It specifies CASSPGQGETQYF.

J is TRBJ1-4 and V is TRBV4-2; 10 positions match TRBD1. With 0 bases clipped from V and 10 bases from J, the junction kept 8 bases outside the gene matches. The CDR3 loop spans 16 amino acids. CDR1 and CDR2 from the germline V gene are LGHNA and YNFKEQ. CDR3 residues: CASSQDPGTGAGKLFF. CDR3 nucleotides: TGTGCCAGCAGCCAAGATCCCGGGACAGGGGCGGGAAAACTGTTTTTT.

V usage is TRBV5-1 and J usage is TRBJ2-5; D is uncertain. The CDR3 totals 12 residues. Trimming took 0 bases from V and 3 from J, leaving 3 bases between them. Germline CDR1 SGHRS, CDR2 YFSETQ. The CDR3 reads CASSLAKETQYF. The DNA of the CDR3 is TGCGCCAGCAGCTTGGCAAAAGAGACCCAGTACTTC.

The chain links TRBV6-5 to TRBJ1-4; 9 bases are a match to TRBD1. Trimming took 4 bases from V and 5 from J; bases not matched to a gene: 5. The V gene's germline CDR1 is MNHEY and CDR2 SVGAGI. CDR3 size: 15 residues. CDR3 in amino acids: CASSSSDRGNEKLFF. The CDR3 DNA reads TGTGCCAGCAGTTCCTCGGACAGGGGAAATGAAAAACTGTTTTTT.

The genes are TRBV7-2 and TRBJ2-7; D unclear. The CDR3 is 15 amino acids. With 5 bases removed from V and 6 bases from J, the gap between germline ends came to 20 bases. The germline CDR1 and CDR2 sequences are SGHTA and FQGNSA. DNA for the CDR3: TGTGCCAGCAGCCGGATACCTCGTACCGCTAGCGAGCAGTACTTC. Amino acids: CASSRIPRTASEQYF.

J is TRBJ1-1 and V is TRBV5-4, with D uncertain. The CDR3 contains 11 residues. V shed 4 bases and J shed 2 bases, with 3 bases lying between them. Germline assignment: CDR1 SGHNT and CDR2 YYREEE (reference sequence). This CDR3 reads CASSLNTEAFF. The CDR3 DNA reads TGTGCCAGCAGCCTAAACACTGAAGCTTTCTTT.